A selection of T cell receptor beta chains follows, all from one sample in a study of molecular identifiers for immune sequencing clone quantification. TCRdb used MiXCR to reprocess the PCR reads, holding one entry per CDR3 protein. Of 97,000 or so distinct CDR3 sequences in the sample, 20% to 25% were seen once. Sequenced input: naive CD8+ T cells from blood, with Jurkat cell RNA spiked in. The receptors were gathered from a human donor in good health. Some libraries in this study had Jurkat cell RNA spiked in. The CDR3 runs from the conserved cysteine through the conserved F or W. Each record gives: clone size, J gene, D gene, V gene, CDR3 protein, CDR3 DNA. The D gene is left open where the match is weak. Only part of the rows carry a size: once, few, many, or a class if the clone is expanded.

few | TRBJ1-5 | - | TRBV12-3/TRBV12-4 | CASSSGGAVQPQHF | TGTGCCAGCAGTTCGGGTGGCGCCGTTCAGCCCCAGCATTTT
many | TRBJ2-3 | TRBD2 | TRBV12-3/TRBV12-4 | CASSSRLAGPDTQYF | TGTGCCAGCAGTTCTAGACTAGCGGGGCCAGATACGCAGTATTTT
many | TRBJ1-1 | TRBD1 | TRBV6-5 | CASSYSVQGVLTEAFF | TGTGCCAGCAGTTACTCGGTTCAGGGGGTATTGACTGAAGCTTTCTTT
few | TRBJ2-1 | - | TRBV6-6 | CASSFTLGEQFF | TGTGCCAGCAGTTTCACTCTGGGAGAGCAGTTCTTC
- | TRBJ2-1 | TRBD1 | TRBV4-3 | CASSQTGQGSEQFF | TGCGCCAGCAGCCAAACGGGACAGGGTAGTGAGCAGTTCTTC
many | TRBJ2-7 | - | TRBV28 | CASRAGHTYEQYF | TGTGCCAGCAGGGCGGGGCATACCTACGAGCAGTACTTC
- | TRBJ2-7 | - | TRBV5-1 | CASSPASSYEQCF | TGCGCCAGCAGCCCAGCGAGCTCCTACGAGCAGTGCTTC
many | TRBJ2-7 | TRBD1 | TRBV27 | CASSWTGAYEQYF | TGTGCCAGCAGCTGGACAGGAGCCTACGAGCAGTACTTC
few | TRBJ2-1 | - | TRBV19 | CASTPDSYNEQFF | TGTGCCAGTACCCCGGACTCCTACAATGAGCAGTTCTTC
- | TRBJ2-1 | TRBD1 | TRBV19 | CATGTATYNEQFF | TGTGCGACTGGGACAGCTACCTACAATGAGCAGTTCTTC
few | TRBJ2-2 | TRBD2 | TRBV4-1 | CASSQLAGGRTGELFF | TGCGCCAGCAGCCAACTAGCGGGGGGACGGACCGGGGAGCTGTTTTTT
- | TRBJ1-5 | - | TRBV25-1 | CASSEQRSNQPQHF | TGTGCCAGCAGTGAACAACGTAGCAATCAGCCCCAGCATTTT
- | TRBJ2-1 | - | TRBV20-1 | CSATGRGIEQSF | TGCAGTGCTACTGGACGGGGGATTGAGCAGTCCTTC
- | TRBJ1-1 | - | TRBV9 | CPRSLGGGPEAFF | TGTCCCCGCAGCCTCGGGGGGGGGCCTGAAGCTTTCTTT
- | TRBJ1-6 | TRBD1 | TRBV13 | CASSQGTADNSPPHF | TGTGCCAGCAGCCAAGGGACAGCTGATAATTCACCCCCCCACTTT
- | TRBJ1-1 | - | TRBV6-2/TRBV6-3 | CASSYSIQGTEAFF | TGTGCCAGCAGTTACTCCATCCAGGGGACTGAAGCTTTCTTT
many | TRBJ2-2 | - | TRBV12-5 | CASGLGTWQTVSGELFF | TGTGCTAGTGGTTTGGGGACTTGGCAGACGGTCTCCGGGGAGCTGTTTTTT
few | TRBJ2-3 | TRBD2 | TRBV24-1 | CATSDFSGSRGDTQYF | TGTGCCACCAGTGATTTTAGCGGGAGCCGGGGAGATACGCAGTATTTT
- | TRBJ1-3 | - | TRBV20-1 | CSARDRNSGNTIYF | TGCAGTGCTAGAGACAGGAACTCTGGAAACACCATATATTTT
many | TRBJ2-7 | - | TRBV6-6 | CASSYYDRKGGYEQYF | TGTGCCAGCAGTTACTATGACAGGAAAGGGGGCTACGAGCAGTACTTC